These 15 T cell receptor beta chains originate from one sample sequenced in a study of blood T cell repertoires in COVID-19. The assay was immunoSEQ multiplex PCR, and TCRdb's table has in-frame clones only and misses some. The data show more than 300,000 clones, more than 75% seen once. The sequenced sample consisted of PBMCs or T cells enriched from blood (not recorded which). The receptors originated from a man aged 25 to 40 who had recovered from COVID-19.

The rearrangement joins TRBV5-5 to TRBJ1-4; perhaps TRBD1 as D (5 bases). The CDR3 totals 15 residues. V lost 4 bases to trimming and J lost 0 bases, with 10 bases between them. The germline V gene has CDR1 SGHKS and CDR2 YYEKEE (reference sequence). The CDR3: CASSPGGATNEKLFF. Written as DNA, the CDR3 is TGTGCCAGCAGCCCGGGGGGAGCAACTAATGAAAAACTGTTTTTT.

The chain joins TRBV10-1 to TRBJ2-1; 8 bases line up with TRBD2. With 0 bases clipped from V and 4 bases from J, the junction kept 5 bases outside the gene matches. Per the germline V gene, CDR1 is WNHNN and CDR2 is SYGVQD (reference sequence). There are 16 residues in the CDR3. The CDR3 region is CASSESGQRGYNEQFF. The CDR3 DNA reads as TGCGCCAGCAGTGAGTCGGGGCAGCGGGGGTACAATGAGCAGTTCTTC.

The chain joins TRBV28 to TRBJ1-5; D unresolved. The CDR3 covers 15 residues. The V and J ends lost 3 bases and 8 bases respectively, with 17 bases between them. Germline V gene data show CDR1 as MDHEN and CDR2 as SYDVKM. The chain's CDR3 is CASSLRNSFQEPQHF. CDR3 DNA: TGTGCCAGCAGTTTGCGTAACAGTTTTCAAGAGCCCCAGCATTTT.

CDR3 in amino acids: CASSPLQGTQNEKLFF. The CDR3 nucleotides read TGTGCCAGCTCACCGCTCCAAGGGACACAGAATGAAAAACTGTTTTTT. V and J are TRBV18 and TRBJ1-4, with D possibly matching TRBD1 (6 bases). The CDR3 length is 16 residues. The germline V and J ends were trimmed by 3 bases and 5 bases, with 16 bases remaining between them. Germline CDR1 reads KGHSH; CDR2 reads LQKENI.

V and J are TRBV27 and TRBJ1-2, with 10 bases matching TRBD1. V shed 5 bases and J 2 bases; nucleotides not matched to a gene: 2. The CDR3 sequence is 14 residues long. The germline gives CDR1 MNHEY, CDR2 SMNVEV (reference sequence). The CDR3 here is CASSPTGGNYGYTF. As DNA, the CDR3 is TGTGCCAGCAGTCCGACAGGGGGCAACTATGGCTACACCTTC.

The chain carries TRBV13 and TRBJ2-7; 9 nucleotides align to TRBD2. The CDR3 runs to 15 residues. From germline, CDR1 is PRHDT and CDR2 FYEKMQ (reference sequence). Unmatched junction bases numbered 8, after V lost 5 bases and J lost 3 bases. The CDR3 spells CASSPGERGVYEQYF. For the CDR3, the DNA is TGTGCCAGCAGCCCCGGGGAGCGGGGGGTCTACGAGCAGTACTTC.

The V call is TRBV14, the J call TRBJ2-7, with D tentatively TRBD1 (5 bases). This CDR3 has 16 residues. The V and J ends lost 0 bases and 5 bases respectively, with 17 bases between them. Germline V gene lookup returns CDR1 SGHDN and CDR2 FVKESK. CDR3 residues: CASSQDRWTRVNEQYF. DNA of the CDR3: TGTGCCAGCAGCCAAGATCGGTGGACCAGGGTTAACGAGCAGTACTTC.

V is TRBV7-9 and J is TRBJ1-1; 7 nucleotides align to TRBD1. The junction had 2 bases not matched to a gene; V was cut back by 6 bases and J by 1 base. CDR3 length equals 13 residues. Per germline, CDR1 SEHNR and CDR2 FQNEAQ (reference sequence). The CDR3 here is CASRGQPNTEAFF. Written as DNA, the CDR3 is TGTGCCAGCAGGGGACAGCCGAACACTGAAGCTTTCTTT.

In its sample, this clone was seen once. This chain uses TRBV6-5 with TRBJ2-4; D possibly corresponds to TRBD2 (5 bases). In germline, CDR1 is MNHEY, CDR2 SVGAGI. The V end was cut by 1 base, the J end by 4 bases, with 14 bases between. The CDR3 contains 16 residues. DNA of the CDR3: TGTGCCAGCAGTTACTACTCAGGACTTACAAAAAACATTCAGTACTTC. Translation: CASSYYSGLTKNIQYF.

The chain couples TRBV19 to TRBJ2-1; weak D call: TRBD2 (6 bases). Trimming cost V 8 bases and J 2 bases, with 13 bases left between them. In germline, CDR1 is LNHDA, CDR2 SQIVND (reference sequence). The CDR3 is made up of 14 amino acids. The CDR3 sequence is CASGAPGAYNEQFF. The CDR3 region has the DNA TGTGCCAGTGGGGCTCCGGGAGCCTACAATGAGCAGTTCTTC.

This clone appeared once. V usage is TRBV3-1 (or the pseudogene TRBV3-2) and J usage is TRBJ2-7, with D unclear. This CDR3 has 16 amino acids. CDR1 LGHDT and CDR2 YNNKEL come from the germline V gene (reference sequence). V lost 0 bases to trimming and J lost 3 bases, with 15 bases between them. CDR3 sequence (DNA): TGTGCCAGCAGCCAAGAATTGCGAGTGCCGGGCTACGAGCAGTACTTC. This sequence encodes CASSQELRVPGYEQYF.

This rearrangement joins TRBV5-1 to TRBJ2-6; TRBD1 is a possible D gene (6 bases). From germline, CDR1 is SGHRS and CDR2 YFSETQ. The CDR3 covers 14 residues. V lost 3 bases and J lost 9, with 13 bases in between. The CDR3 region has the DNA TGCGCCAGCAGCTCCGGGACACTCCACAACGTCCTGACTTTC. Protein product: CASSSGTLHNVLTF.

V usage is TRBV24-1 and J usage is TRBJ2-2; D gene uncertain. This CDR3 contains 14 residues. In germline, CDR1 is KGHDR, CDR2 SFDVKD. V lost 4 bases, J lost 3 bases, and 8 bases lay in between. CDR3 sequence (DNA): TGTGCCACCAGTGACGCGGCGGACACCGGGGAGCTGTTTTTT. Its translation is CATSDAADTGELFF.

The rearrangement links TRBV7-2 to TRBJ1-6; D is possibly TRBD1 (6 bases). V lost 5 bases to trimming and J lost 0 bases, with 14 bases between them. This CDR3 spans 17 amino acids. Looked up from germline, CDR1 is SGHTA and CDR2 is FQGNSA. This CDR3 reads CASSIPGHDSYNSPLHF. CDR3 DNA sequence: TGTGCCAGCAGCATTCCGGGACACGACTCCTATAATTCACCCCTCCACTTT.

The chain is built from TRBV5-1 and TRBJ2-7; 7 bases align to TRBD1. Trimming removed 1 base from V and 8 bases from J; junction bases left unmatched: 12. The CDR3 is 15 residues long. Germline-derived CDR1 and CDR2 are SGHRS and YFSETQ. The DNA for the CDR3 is TGCGCCAGCAGCTTGCTTCTCGCCGGGACAGATCAGCAGTACTTC. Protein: CASSLLLAGTDQQYF.